The rows below give T cell receptor beta chains drawn from one sample of a study of Ad26.COV2.S vaccination and SARS-CoV-2 variants. Measured with immunoSEQ multiplex PCR; TCRdb has only the in-frame clones, and not every one. The sample has some 270,000 clones, roughly nine tenths seen once. This sample comprised peripheral blood, obtained in a trial of Ad26.COV2.S vaccine versus placebo. The receptors were gathered from a person between 18 and 59 years old who received the Ad26.COV2.S COVID-19 vaccine or a placebo. Both conserved end residues are part of each CDR3. D genes are given only for firm matches. Rows give clone size only sometimes, using once, few, many, or a class for an expanded clone.

j_gene | abundance | d_gene | v_gene | CDR3aa | CDR3nt
TRBJ2-7 | - | TRBD1 | TRBV7-3 | CASSLTGDASYEQYF | TGTGCCAGCAGCCTGACAGGGGACGCCTCCTACGAGCAGTACTTC
TRBJ1-4 | - | - | TRBV7-2 | CASSLQGKGEKLFF | TGTGCCAGCAGCTTACAGGGGAAGGGGGAAAAACTGTTTTTT
TRBJ2-5 | once | - | TRBV5-6 | CASSFQETQYF | TGTGCCAGCAGCTTCCAAGAGACCCAGTACTTC
TRBJ2-5 | - | - | TRBV6-6 | CASSRDGQQETQYF | TGTGCCAGCAGTCGGGACGGACAGCAAGAGACCCAGTACTTC
TRBJ1-1 | - | - | TRBV5-5 | CASSLDSSRSLMNTEAFF | TGTGCCAGCAGCTTGGATAGCTCGCGGAGCCTCATGAACACTGAAGCTTTCTTT
TRBJ2-3 | - | - | TRBV6-5 | CASRADTDTQYF | TGTGCCAGCAGGGCCGACACAGATACGCAGTATTTT
TRBJ1-4 | - | - | TRBV7-2 | CASSRIDPNEKLFF | TGTGCCAGCAGCCGTATAGACCCTAATGAAAAACTGTTTTTT
TRBJ1-2 | - | - | TRBV5-4 | CASSFGGGANYGYTF | TGTGCCAGCAGCTTTGGTGGGGGAGCTAACTATGGCTACACCTTC
TRBJ1-3 | - | - | TRBV30 | CAWSVGRSGNTIYF | TGTGCCTGGAGTGTCGGTCGCTCTGGAAACACCATATATTTT
TRBJ1-2 | once | - | TRBV4-1 | CASSQDPRAKNYGYTF | TGCGCCAGCAGCCAAGATCCCCGAGCAAAAAACTATGGCTACACCTTC
TRBJ2-4 | - | TRBD2 | TRBV27 | CASRLTTSGRTGNIQYF | TGTGCCAGCAGACTGACGACTAGCGGGAGGACGGGAAACATTCAGTACTTC
TRBJ2-1 | - | - | TRBV6-2/TRBV6-3 | CASSLGGPHSYNEQFF | TGTGCCAGCAGTCTGGGGGGGCCTCATTCCTACAATGAGCAGTTCTTC
TRBJ2-2 | once | TRBD1 | TRBV27 | CASSSGQVGTGELFF | TGTGCCAGCAGTTCAGGACAGGTGGGCACCGGGGAGCTGTTTTTT
TRBJ2-7 | once | TRBD1 | TRBV6-2/TRBV6-3 | CASSYGTGYEQYF | TGTGCCAGCAGTTACGGGACAGGGTACGAGCAGTACTTC
TRBJ2-5 | - | - | TRBV10-2 | CASSLAGRQETQYF | TGCGCCAGCAGTCTCGCAGGGCGACAAGAGACCCAGTACTTC
TRBJ2-2 | - | - | TRBV3-1/TRBV3-2 | CASSQDRTADTGELFF | TGTGCCAGCAGCCAAGATAGGACAGCTGACACCGGGGAGCTGTTTTTT
TRBJ2-5 | - | - | TRBV4-1 | CASSQDRGQETQYF | TGCGCCAGCAGCCAAGATCGAGGTCAAGAGACCCAGTACTTC
TRBJ2-5 | - | - | TRBV27 | CASSPRQRGTQYF | TGTGCCAGCAGTCCCCGACAGAGGGGGACCCAGTACTTC
TRBJ2-7 | - | - | TRBV12-3/TRBV12-4 | CASSGTPRGQYF | TGTGCCAGCAGCGGGACACCGCGAGGGCAGTACTTC
TRBJ2-5 | - | - | TRBV4-2 | CASSQDIGRQETQYF | TGTGCCAGCAGCCAAGATATCGGGCGACAAGAGACCCAGTACTTC
TRBJ1-2 | - | - | TRBV5-4 | CASSLGGYGGYTF | TGTGCCAGCAGCTTGGGCGGGTACGGAGGCTACACCTTC
TRBJ1-1 | - | - | TRBV5-6 | CASSPQRGNTEAFF | TGTGCCAGCAGCCCCCAGCGGGGAAACACTGAAGCTTTCTTT
TRBJ2-3 | - | TRBD2 | TRBV9 | CASSVVSGGADTQYF | TGTGCCAGCAGCGTGGTAAGCGGGGGGGCGGATACGCAGTATTTT
TRBJ1-2 | - | - | TRBV4-3 | CASSQERGDYGYTF | TGCGCCAGCAGCCAAGAGAGGGGGGACTATGGCTACACCTTC
TRBJ2-7 | once | TRBD1 | TRBV12-5 | CASGQGGSYEQYF | TGTGCTAGCGGACAGGGGGGTTCCTACGAGCAGTACTTC
TRBJ2-3 | - | TRBD2 | TRBV9 | CASSVAPGGDTQYF | TGTGCCAGCAGCGTAGCGCCGGGGGGGGATACGCAGTATTTT
TRBJ2-1 | - | - | TRBV29-1 | CSVEKVAPRGEQFF | TGCAGCGTTGAAAAGGTTGCCCCACGCGGTGAGCAGTTCTTC
TRBJ1-2 | - | - | TRBV30 | CAWSVTGHGYTF | TGTGCCTGGAGTGTAACCGGGCATGGCTACACCTTC
TRBJ2-7 | - | - | TRBV9 | CASSPSLEPAEEQYF | TGTGCCAGCAGCCCCTCACTAGAACCCGCGGAGGAGCAGTACTTC
TRBJ2-3 | - | - | TRBV3-1/TRBV3-2 | CASSQDSPTQYF | TGTGCCAGCAGCCAAGATTCACCTACGCAGTATTTT
TRBJ2-3 | - | - | TRBV6-2/TRBV6-3 | CASSRLVVKYF | TGTGCCAGCAGCCGACTAGTCGTTAAGTATTTT
TRBJ1-5 | - | - | TRBV6-4 | CATQRFRGMNNQPQHF | TGTGCCACCCAACGATTTAGGGGGATGAACAATCAGCCCCAGCATTTT
TRBJ2-1 | - | TRBD1 | TRBV27 | CASSDTGTGGKNEQFF | TGTGCCAGCAGTGATACCGGGACAGGGGGCAAGAATGAGCAGTTCTTC
TRBJ1-6 | - | - | TRBV3-1/TRBV3-2 | CASSQVGEALHF | TGTGCCAGCAGCCAAGTAGGGGAGGCCCTCCACTTT
TRBJ1-2 | - | - | TRBV9 | CASSVAEGLIYGYTF | TGTGCCAGCAGCGTAGCGGAGGGCTTAATCTATGGCTACACCTTC
TRBJ2-2 | - | TRBD2 | TRBV12-3/TRBV12-4 | CASSELAAGELFF | TGTGCCAGCAGCGAACTAGCGGCCGGGGAGCTGTTTTTT
TRBJ1-2 | - | - | TRBV7-9 | CASSLVPGRGYTF | TGTGCCAGCAGCTTAGTTCCAGGGAGGGGCTACACCTTC
TRBJ1-1 | - | - | TRBV27 | CATKKTGPLNTEAFF | TGTGCCACCAAAAAAACCGGGCCCCTGAACACTGAAGCTTTCTTT
TRBJ2-1 | few | TRBD2 | TRBV19 | CASRLAGGNYNEQFF | TGTGCCAGTCGACTAGCGGGGGGGAATTACAATGAGCAGTTCTTC
TRBJ2-7 | - | TRBD2 | TRBV6-6 | CASSRGGEGRQYF | TGTGCCAGCAGTCGGGGAGGGGAGGGTCGGCAGTACTTC
TRBJ1-2 | - | - | TRBV21-1 | CASSRLRLTGIYGYTF | TGTGCTAGCAGCCGACTCCGATTGACAGGGATCTATGGCTACACCTTC
TRBJ2-3 | - | - | TRBV4-1 | CASSQERARGLDTQYF | TGCGCCAGCAGCCAAGAACGTGCCAGGGGTTTAGATACGCAGTATTTT
TRBJ2-2 | - | - | TRBV27 | CASSNNLNTGELFF | TGTGCCAGCAGTAATAATCTGAACACCGGGGAGCTGTTTTTT